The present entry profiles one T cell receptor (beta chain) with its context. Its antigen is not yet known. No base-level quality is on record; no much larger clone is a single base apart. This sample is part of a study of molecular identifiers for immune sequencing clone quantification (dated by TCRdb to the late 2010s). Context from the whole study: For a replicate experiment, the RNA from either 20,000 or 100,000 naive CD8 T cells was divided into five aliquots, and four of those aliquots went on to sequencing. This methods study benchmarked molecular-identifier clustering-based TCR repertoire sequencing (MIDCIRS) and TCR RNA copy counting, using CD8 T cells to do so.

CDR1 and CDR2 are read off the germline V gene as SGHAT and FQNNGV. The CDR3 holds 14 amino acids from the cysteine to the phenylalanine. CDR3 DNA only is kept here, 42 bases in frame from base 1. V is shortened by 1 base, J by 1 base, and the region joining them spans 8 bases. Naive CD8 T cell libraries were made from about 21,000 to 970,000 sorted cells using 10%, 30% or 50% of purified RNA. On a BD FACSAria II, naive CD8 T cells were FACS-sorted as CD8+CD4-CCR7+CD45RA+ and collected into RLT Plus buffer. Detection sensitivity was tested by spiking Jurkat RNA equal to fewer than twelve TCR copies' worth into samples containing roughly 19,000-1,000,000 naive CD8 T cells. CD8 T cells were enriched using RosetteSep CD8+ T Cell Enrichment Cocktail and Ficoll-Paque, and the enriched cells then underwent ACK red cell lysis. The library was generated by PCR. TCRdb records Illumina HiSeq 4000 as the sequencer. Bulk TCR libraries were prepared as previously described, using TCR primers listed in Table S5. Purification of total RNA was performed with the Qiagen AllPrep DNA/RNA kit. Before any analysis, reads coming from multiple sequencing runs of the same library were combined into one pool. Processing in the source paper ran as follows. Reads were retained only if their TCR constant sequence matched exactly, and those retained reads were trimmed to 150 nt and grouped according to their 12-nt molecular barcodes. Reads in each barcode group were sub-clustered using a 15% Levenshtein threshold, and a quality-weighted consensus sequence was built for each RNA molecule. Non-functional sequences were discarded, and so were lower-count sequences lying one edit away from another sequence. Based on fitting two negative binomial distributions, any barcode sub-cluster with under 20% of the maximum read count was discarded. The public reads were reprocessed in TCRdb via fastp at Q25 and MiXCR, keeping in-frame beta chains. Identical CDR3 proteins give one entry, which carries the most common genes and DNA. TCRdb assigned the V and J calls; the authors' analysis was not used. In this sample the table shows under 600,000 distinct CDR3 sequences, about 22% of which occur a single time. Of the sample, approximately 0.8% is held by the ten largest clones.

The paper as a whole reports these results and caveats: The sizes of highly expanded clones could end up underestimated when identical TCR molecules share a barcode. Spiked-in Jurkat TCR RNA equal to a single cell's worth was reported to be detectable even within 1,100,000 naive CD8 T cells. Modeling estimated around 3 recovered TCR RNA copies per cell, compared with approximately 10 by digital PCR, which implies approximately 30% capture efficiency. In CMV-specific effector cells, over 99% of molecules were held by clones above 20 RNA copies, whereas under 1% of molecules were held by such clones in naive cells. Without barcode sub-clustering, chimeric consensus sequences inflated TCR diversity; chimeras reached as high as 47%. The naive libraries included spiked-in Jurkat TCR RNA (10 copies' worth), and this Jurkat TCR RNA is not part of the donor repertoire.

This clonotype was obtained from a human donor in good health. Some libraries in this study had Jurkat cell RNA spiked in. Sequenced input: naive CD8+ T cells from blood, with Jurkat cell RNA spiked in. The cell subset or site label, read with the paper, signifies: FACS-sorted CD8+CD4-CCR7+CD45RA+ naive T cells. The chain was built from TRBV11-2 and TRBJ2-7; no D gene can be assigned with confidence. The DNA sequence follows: TGTGCCAGCAGCTTAGGGATAGAATCCTACGAGCAGTACTTC. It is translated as CASSLGIESYEQYF.